The 8 T cell receptor beta chains below all came from one sample that was sequenced in a study of T-cell memory formation after mild COVID-19. TCRdb independently ran MiXCR on the 5' RACE reads; one entry per CDR3 protein. The table records 350,000 to 550,000 distinct CDR3 sequences, more than 15% of them present only once. What was sequenced was PBMCs or a T cell subset sorted from them (not recorded which). The receptors here all came from a young man who had mild COVID-19 (a few samples of this study predate the infection). Cell type and time point are not known.

The chain uses TRBV29-1 and TRBJ2-2; D perhaps matches TRBD1 (5 bases). The CDR3 has 13 residues. Trimming left V 2 bases short and J 7 bases short, with 11 bases between. CDR1 is SQVTM, CDR2 ANQGSEA, per germline. The CDR3 bases are TGCAGCGTTGAATCAGGGTTTCGCGGGGAGCTGTTTTTT. Protein sequence: CSVESGFRGELFF.

This clonotype has more than one count but fewer than ten. This chain uses TRBV20-1 with TRBJ1-6; D is perhaps TRBD1 (5 bases). Germline loops: CDR1 DFQATT, CDR2 SNEGSKA (reference sequence). Trimming stripped 6 bases from V and 6 bases from J, with 12 bases between. This CDR3 is 13 amino acids long. CDR3 loop: CSAKRGGNSPLHF. The CDR3 DNA reads as TGCAGTGCGAAGCGGGGCGGTAATTCACCCCTCCACTTT.

The table lists this clonotype with a few counts. J is TRBJ1-4 and V is TRBV29-1; D ambiguous. From germline, CDR1 is SQVTM and CDR2 ANQGSEA. V lost 4 bases and J 0 bases, leaving 9 bases between the germline ends. This CDR3 comprises 14 residues. The CDR3 spells CSVGEPPTNEKLFF. CDR3 bases: TGCAGCGTTGGAGAACCGCCAACTAATGAAAAACTGTTTTTT.

The chain combines TRBV6-6 with TRBJ1-5; 9 bases match TRBD1. Trimming took 5 bases from V and 0 from J; bases not matched to a gene: 2. The CDR3 is 15 residues long. CDR1 is MNHNY and CDR2 is SVGAGI in the germline V gene (reference sequence). The DNA for the CDR3 is TGTGCCAGCAGTCGACAGGGGGTTAGCAATCAGCCCCAGCATTTT. The encoded protein is CASSRQGVSNQPQHF.

The table lists this clonotype with a few counts. V is TRBV7-9 and J is TRBJ2-5; possibly TRBD1 or TRBD2 for D (5 bases each). This CDR3 is built from 14 residues. V lost 5 bases, J lost 1 base, and 11 bases lay in between. CDR1 SEHNR and CDR2 FQNEAQ come from the germline V gene (reference sequence). Here the CDR3 DNA reads TGTGCCAGCAGCCCAAAAGGGACCCAAGAGACCCAGTACTTC. This gives the protein CASSPKGTQETQYF.

This sequence joins TRBV7-2 and TRBJ2-5, with no clear D. V was shortened by 5 bases and J by 0 bases, with 10 bases between the two germline ends. The germline CDR1 and CDR2 sequences are SGHTA and FQGNSA. The CDR3 runs 14 residues. The CDR3 nucleotides are TGTGCCAGCAGCCCCTTTGGGTACCAAGAGACCCAGTACTTC. This gives the protein CASSPFGYQETQYF.

In this sample, this clonotype turned up a few times. The chain joins TRBV12-3 or TRBV12-4 to TRBJ1-2; 10 bases align to TRBD1. With V trimmed by 3 bases and J by 7 bases, 5 bases remained unmatched. This CDR3 region has 14 residues. In nucleotides, the CDR3 is TGTGCCAGCAGTTTGGGACAGGGGATTGGTGGCTACACCTTC. Its protein is CASSLGQGIGGYTF.

The rearrangement uses TRBV7-8 and TRBJ2-7, with D perhaps matching TRBD2 (6 bases). V was cut by 2 bases and J by 7 bases, with 21 bases left in between. The CDR3 runs 16 residues. Germline CDR1 is SGHVS and CDR2 is FQNEAQ. The CDR3 loop is CASSLRLAGTAGEQYF. As DNA, the CDR3 is TGTGCCAGCAGCTTAAGATTGGCAGGAACGGCGGGAGAGCAGTACTTC. The full variable domain, with the rest looked up from reference TRBV7-8 and TRBJ2-7, is GAGVSQSPRYKVAKRGQDVALRCDPISGHVSLFWYQQALGQGPEFLTYFQNEAQLDKSGLPSDRFFAERPEGSVSTLKIQRTQQEDSAVYLCASSLRLAGTAGEQYFGPGTRLTVT.